This passage covers 12 T cell receptor beta chains from one sample sequenced in a study of T cell responses to AZD1222 COVID-19 vaccine. Produced via immunoSEQ multiplex PCR; TCRdb's table is partial and in-frame only. The repertoire consists of 140,000 to 150,000 clones, with about 93% occurring once and the leading ten covering approximately 2.9%. The material sequenced was peripheral blood, taken on day 0 of MenACWY control vaccination. The receptors were gathered from an adult in good health.

The chain recombines TRBV23-1 with TRBJ1-5, with D perhaps TRBD1 (6 bases). TRBV23-1 is noted as an ORF with a role that remains uncertain. V gave up 7 bases and J gave up 7 bases, with 23 bases separating them. The CDR3 sequence is 16 residues long. The CDR3 loop is CASKGTGRKRGQPQHF. In DNA form, the CDR3 reads TGCGCCAGCAAGGGCACAGGGCGGAAAAGGGGGCAGCCCCAGCATTTT.

This clone is large by share. The genes are TRBV19 and TRBJ2-2; a weak D match, TRBD2 (6 bases). The CDR3 is 13 amino acids. Trimming shortened V by 6 bases and J by 5 bases, and 10 bases separated the two germline ends. From germline, CDR1 is LNHDA and CDR2 SQIVND (reference sequence). The CDR3 is CASSPGLTGELFF. The CDR3 nucleotides read TGTGCCAGTAGCCCCGGACTAACCGGGGAGCTGTTTTTT.

V gene TRBV9 combines with J gene TRBJ1-6, with D tentatively TRBD1 (5 bases). CDR3 length: 16 amino acids. V was shortened by 0 bases and J by 9 bases, with 16 bases between the two germline ends. From germline, CDR1 is SGDLS and CDR2 YYNGEE. The CDR3 DNA reads TGTGCCAGCAGCGTAGGGGTGACAGATCAATTTTCACCCCTCCACTTT. This gives the protein CASSVGVTDQFSPLHF.

This clone was observed a few times. V is TRBV6-2 or TRBV6-3 and J is TRBJ1-2, with D uncertain. Trimming stripped 2 bases from V and 0 bases from J, with 7 bases between. The CDR3 spans 14 residues. Germline V gene data show CDR1 as MNHEY and CDR2 as SVGEGT. The CDR3 coding sequence is TGTGCCAGCAGTTACGCAGTTACTAACTATGGCTACACCTTC. Encoded protein: CASSYAVTNYGYTF.

There are a few counts of this clone. The rearrangement joins TRBV3-1 (or the pseudogene TRBV3-2) to TRBJ2-1, with TRBD1 matching 10 bases. There are 16 residues in the CDR3. Germline loops: CDR1 LGHDT, CDR2 YNNKEL (reference sequence). The J segment lost 10 bases and the V segment lost 4 bases, leaving 13 bases of the junction unmatched. The CDR3 region is CASSPRGGQGLTEQFF. The CDR3 region has the DNA TGTGCCAGCAGCCCCCGGGGGGGACAGGGGCTGACCGAGCAGTTCTTC.

The chain carries TRBV5-4 and TRBJ1-1, with 9 bases aligning to TRBD1. Looked up from germline, CDR1 is SGHNT and CDR2 is YYREEE (reference sequence). The ends lost 4 bases at V and 4 bases at J; junction bases unmatched: 5. The CDR3 totals 14 residues. This CDR3 reads CASSGKTGGTEAFF. For the CDR3, the DNA is TGTGCCAGCAGCGGAAAGACAGGGGGCACTGAAGCTTTCTTT.

The J gene is TRBJ1-1, the V gene TRBV5-1; a possible D gene is TRBD1 (5 bases). The CDR3 sequence is 14 residues long. V dropped 0 bases and J dropped 1 base, with 7 bases sitting between them. The germline gives CDR1 SGHRS, CDR2 YFSETQ. CDR3 sequence (DNA): TGCGCCAGCAGCTTGGGAGGACAGAACACTGAAGCTTTCTTT. Protein sequence: CASSLGGQNTEAFF.

This clone has just one count. This sequence joins TRBV21-1 and TRBJ1-5; the table's TRBD1 call for D was not verified on the DNA. TRBV21-1 is deemed a pseudogene. The CDR3 sequence is 17 residues long. The CDR3 sequence is CASSKGGTQGENQPQHF. The DNA of the CDR3 is TGTGCCAGCAGCAAAGGGGGAACACAGGGGGAGAATCAGCCCCAGCATTTT.

The J gene is TRBJ1-2, the V gene TRBV5-1, with TRBD1 as a possible D gene (6 bases). Trimming removed 0 bases from V and 4 bases from J, with 10 bases in between. The CDR3 length is 14 residues. Germline CDR1 reads SGHRS; CDR2 reads YFSETQ. The DNA for the CDR3 is TGCGCCAGCAGCTTGGACAGGGTTATCTATGGCTACACCTTC. Its translation is CASSLDRVIYGYTF.

This clone showed up just once. The chain combines TRBV7-2 with TRBJ2-1; no firm D call. The V gene's germline CDR1 is SGHTA and CDR2 FQGNSA. Trimming took off 2 bases at V and 7 bases at J, with 3 bases between the two ends. The CDR3 is 11 amino acids. The CDR3 DNA reads TGTGCCAGCAGCTTAAGTAATGAGCAGTTCTTC. Translating gives CASSLSNEQFF.

This chain uses TRBV5-1 with TRBJ1-2; weak D call: TRBD1 (6 bases). The CDR3 contains 14 residues. V was cut by 4 bases and J by 7 bases, with 17 bases left in between. Looked up from germline, CDR1 is SGHRS and CDR2 is YFSETQ. The CDR3, as DNA: TGCGCCAGCAGCCTGGGGGAGTCGGGGGCTGGCTACACCTTC. This sequence encodes CASSLGESGAGYTF.

The J gene is TRBJ2-3, the V gene TRBV2; the D gene is possibly TRBD1 (6 bases). The CDR3 length is 11 residues. V was shortened by 6 bases and J by 6 bases, with 7 bases between the two germline ends. Germline values: CDR1 SNHLY, CDR2 FYNNEI. The CDR3 bases are TGTGCCAGCAGAAGGGGGGATACGCAGTATTTT. Translation: CASRRGDTQYF. Full variable domain (rest looked up from reference TRBV2 and TRBJ2-3): EPEVTQTPSHQVTQMGQEVILRCVPISNHLYFYWYRQILGQKVEFLVSFYNNEISEKSEIFDDQFSVERPDGSNFTLKIRSTKLEDSAMYFCASRRGDTQYFGPGTRLTVL.